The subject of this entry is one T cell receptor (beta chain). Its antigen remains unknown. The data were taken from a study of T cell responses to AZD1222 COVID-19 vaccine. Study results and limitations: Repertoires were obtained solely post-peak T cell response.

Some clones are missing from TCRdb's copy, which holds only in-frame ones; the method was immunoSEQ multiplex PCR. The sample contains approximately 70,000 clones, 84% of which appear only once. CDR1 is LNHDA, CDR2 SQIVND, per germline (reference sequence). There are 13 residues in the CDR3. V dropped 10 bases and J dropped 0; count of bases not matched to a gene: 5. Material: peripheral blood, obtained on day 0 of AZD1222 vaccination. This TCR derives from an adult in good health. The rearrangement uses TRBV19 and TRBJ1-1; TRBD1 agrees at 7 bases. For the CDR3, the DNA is TGTGCCACCTCGGGACAGATGAACACTGAAGCTTTCTTT. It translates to CATSGQMNTEAFF.